This TCR beta chain is from a study of T-cell memory formation after mild COVID-19. Overall study results and limits: A second wave of clones peaked on day 37, and their SARS-CoV-2 specificity went unconfirmed.

CDR1 LGHNA and CDR2 YSLEER come from the germline V gene. The V gene lost 0 bases and the J gene lost 3 bases, with 13 bases spanning the gap. This CDR3 is built from 16 residues. As regards this clonotype: The antigen remains unidentified.

TCRalpha and TCRbeta libraries used 5'RACE with constant-segment primers and UMIs. TCRdb analysed the 5' RACE reads with MiXCR anew, one entry per CDR3 protein. The sample contains over 300,000 distinct CDR3 sequences, roughly 19% of which appear only once. The rearrangement links TRBV4-3 to TRBJ2-3; D is perhaps TRBD2 (6 bases). This TCR came from a man in his late teens or twenties who had mild COVID-19 (a few samples of this study predate the infection). Cell type and time point are not known. The specimen was PBMCs or a T cell subset sorted from them (not recorded which). The CDR3 here is CASSQEWGVGTDTQYF. The CDR3, as DNA: TGCGCCAGCAGCCAAGAATGGGGGGTAGGAACAGATACGCAGTATTTT.